This TCR beta chain was captured in a study of tumor-infiltrating lymphocytes in localized non-small cell lung cancer. Study-wide context: Some samples were collected after neoadjuvant chemotherapy; smokers, never-smokers and several histologies were included.

Sequencing was performed with immunoSEQ multiplex PCR; in TCRdb, only in-frame clones are kept and a portion is missing. The sample shows about 13,000 clones, 55% to 70% of them seen only once. This clone was seen only a few times. The CDR3 is 14 amino acids. V dropped 0 bases and J dropped 7; count of bases not matched to a gene: 3. Germline V gene data show CDR1 as SGHRS and CDR2 as YFSETQ. The sample comprised lung tumor tissue. This receptor was taken from a human donor with non-small cell lung cancer. The chain recombines TRBV5-1 with TRBJ1-4; TRBD1 matches at 7 bases. The CDR3 DNA reads TGCGCCAGCAGCTTGGGACAGGGTGGTGAAAAACTGTTTTTT. Protein sequence: CASSLGQGGEKLFF.